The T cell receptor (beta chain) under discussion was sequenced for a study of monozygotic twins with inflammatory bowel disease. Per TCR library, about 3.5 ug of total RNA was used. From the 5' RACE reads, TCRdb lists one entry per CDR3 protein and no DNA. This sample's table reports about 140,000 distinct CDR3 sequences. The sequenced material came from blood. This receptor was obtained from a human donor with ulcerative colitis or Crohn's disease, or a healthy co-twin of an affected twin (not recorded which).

CDR3 amino acids: CASSRLAGDYNEQFF. This sequence joins TRBV11-2 and TRBJ2-1; the D call from TCRdb, TRBD2, cannot be confirmed without DNA. The CDR3 is made up of 15 amino acids. CDR1 and CDR2 (germline): SGHAT, FQNNGV.